These T cell receptor beta chains were read from a single sample in a study of T cells after yellow fever vaccination. TCRdb re-called the 5' RACE reads with MiXCR, one entry per CDR3 protein. The table has around 88,000 distinct CDR3 sequences, less than 15% seen once; the top ten hold roughly 25%. The specimen comprised CD8+ T cells not binding an NS4B(214-222) dextramer, sorted from PBMCs, sampled 21 days after the first yellow fever vaccination. Receptors originate from a man younger than 30 who received the YFV17D yellow fever vaccine. CDR3s include the opening cysteine and the closing phenylalanine or tryptophan. A D gene is named only where the DNA matches it firmly. Clone size is given for some rows only: seen once, a few or many times, or a class if the clone is expanded.

few TRBJ2-1 13 TRBV30 NA TGTGCCTGGAGTGTGGGCTCTTCCAATGAGCAGTTCTTC CAWSVGSSNEQFF
medium-sized TRBJ2-7 17 TRBV6-2/TRBV6-3 TRBD2 TGTGCCAGCAGTTCCCTCACTAGCGGGGGGATTTCCTACGAGCAGTACTTC CASSSLTSGGISYEQYF
NA TRBJ1-3 18 TRBV10-1 NA TGCGCCAGCAGTGAGTCGTGGGACCAGGGAGTATCTGGAAACACCATATATTTT CASSESWDQGVSGNTIYF
NA TRBJ1-3 15 TRBV4-1 TRBD1 TGCGCCAGCAGCCAGGACAGGGGTCTTGGAAACACCATATATTTT CASSQDRGLGNTIYF
few TRBJ2-7 14 TRBV27 NA TGTGCCAGCAGTTGGGGGACGAAGGCCCACGAGCAGTACTTC CASSWGTKAHEQYF
few TRBJ2-7 14 TRBV4-3 NA TGCGCCAGCAGCCAAGATTCTGGAGCCTACGAGCAGTACTTC CASSQDSGAYEQYF
NA TRBJ1-1 17 TRBV12-3/TRBV12-4 NA TGTGCCAGCAGTTCGCTAGGGCGACCGATCATGAACACTGAAGCTTTCTTT CASSSLGRPIMNTEAFF
few TRBJ1-1 11 TRBV2 NA TGTGCCAGCAACAGGAGGACTGAAGCTTTCTTT CASNRRTEAFF
many TRBJ2-5 13 TRBV29-1 TRBD2 TGCAGCGCCCAGGGAGGGATCCAAGAGACCCAGTACTTC CSAQGGIQETQYF
NA TRBJ1-1 14 TRBV5-5 NA TGTGCCAGCACCATGCGGGCAGCGAACACTGAAGCTTTCTTT CASTMRAANTEAFF
NA TRBJ1-2 15 TRBV6-1 NA TGTGCCAGCAGTGCGAACAGGGATCTTTTCTATGGCTACACCTTC CASSANRDLFYGYTF
few TRBJ2-7 15 TRBV6-5 NA TGTGCCAGCAGTTACTCCTCCGGGACTGCCTACGAGCAGTACTTC CASSYSSGTAYEQYF
NA TRBJ2-5 15 TRBV15 NA TGTGCCACCAGCAGAGTCGAACTTCGCCAGGGGTCCCACTACTTC CATSRVELRQGSHYF
few TRBJ2-7 13 TRBV6-1 NA TGTGCCAGCACCGGGGATCCTCCCTACGAGCAGTACTTC CASTGDPPYEQYF
NA TRBJ1-2 15 TRBV4-1 NA TGCGCCAGCAGCCAAGAATCGGGCAGGGGAGATGGCTACACCTTC CASSQESGRGDGYTF
NA TRBJ1-1 17 TRBV6-5 NA TGTGCCAGCAGTTACGGCCCCGTTGACCAGAAGAACACTGAAGCTTTCTTT CASSYGPVDQKNTEAFF
few TRBJ2-4 13 TRBV6-6 NA TGTGCCAGCAGTTATGGCATTTTAAACATTCAGTACTTC CASSYGILNIQYF
many TRBJ2-1 13 TRBV29-1 NA TGCAGCGTCGAAACCGGGATCTACAATGAGCAGTTCTTC CSVETGIYNEQFF
NA TRBJ2-1 16 TRBV5-4 NA TGTGCCAGCAGCTTTTCCTCCGGGCGGGCCGTCAATGAGCAGTTCTTC CASSFSSGRAVNEQFF
once TRBJ2-5 17 TRBV4-3 NA TGCGCCATCAGCCAAGACTTCTTGGCCCCTCAAGCGGAGACCCAGTACTTC CAISQDFLAPQAETQYF
many TRBJ2-5 14 TRBV6-5 TRBD1 TGTGCCGCCGACCGACAGGGAAGAGGGGAGACCCAGTACTTC CAADRQGRGETQYF
NA TRBJ2-1 14 TRBV12-3/TRBV12-4 NA TGTGCCAGCAGTCCTTCCCGGGGGCCAAATGAGCAGTTCTTC CASSPSRGPNEQFF
NA TRBJ2-4 17 TRBV3-1 TRBD2 TGTGCCAGCAGCCAATCGAGCGGGGGGGTAGCCAAAAACATTCAGTACTTC CASSQSSGGVAKNIQYF
few TRBJ2-2 12 TRBV29-1 NA TGCAGCGTTTCGCGGTTCTCCGGGGAGCTGTTTTTT CSVSRFSGELFF
NA TRBJ2-5 15 TRBV12-3/TRBV12-4 NA TGTGCCAGCAGCCCCTTCCTGGGACGGTTGGGGTTGTTGGACTTC CASSPFLGRLGLLDF
NA TRBJ1-4 16 TRBV29-1 NA TGCAGCGTTCGTGGGAAACCGGGGCCTCAAGATGAAAAACTGTTTTTT CSVRGKPGPQDEKLFF
many TRBJ2-5 15 TRBV7-2 NA TGTGCCAGCAGCTTAGCCCCGAAAATCGGGGAGACCCAGTACTTC CASSLAPKIGETQYF
few TRBJ1-2 15 TRBV4-1 NA TGCGCCAGCAGCCAAGAAGCGAGGGGCGATGATGGCTACACCTTC CASSQEARGDDGYTF
NA TRBJ2-6 15 TRBV7-8 NA TGTGCCAGCAGCCCCGGGCCGTCCGGGGCCAACGTCCTGACTTTC CASSPGPSGANVLTF
NA TRBJ1-1 17 TRBV4-3 NA TGCGCCAGCAGCCAAGATTTGTGGAGAAACTTGAACACTGAAGCTTTCTTT CASSQDLWRNLNTEAFF
NA TRBJ2-1 15 TRBV7-9 TRBD2 TGTGCCAGCAGCCCTGTAGCGGGGGGTTACAATGAGCAGTTCTTC CASSPVAGGYNEQFF
NA TRBJ1-5 17 TRBV28 NA TGTGCCAGCAGGACGACCGTCTTCAGGGGAAGCAATCAGCCCCAGCATTTT CASRTTVFRGSNQPQHF
NA TRBJ2-1 18 TRBV20-1 TRBD1 TGCTGTGCTAGAGATCTGGGGACAGGGAACAGCTCCTACAATGAGCAGTTCTTC CCARDLGTGNSSYNEQFF
NA TRBJ2-6 15 TRBV20-1 NA TGCAGTGCTAGAGATCTAGGGGATGGGGCCAACGTCCTGACTTTC CSARDLGDGANVLTF
NA TRBJ2-1 11 TRBV7-9 NA TGTGCCAGCAGATTTCCAGGGGAGCAGTTCTTC CASRFPGEQFF
NA TRBJ1-3 16 TRBV5-1 NA TGCGCCAGCAGCTTGGCCGGCAGGCTCGCTGGAAACACCATATATTTT CASSLAGRLAGNTIYF
NA TRBJ2-5 17 TRBV5-5 NA TGTGCCAGCAGCTTGGCAGGGGGGTTTAGCAATCAAGAGACCCAGTACTTC CASSLAGGFSNQETQYF